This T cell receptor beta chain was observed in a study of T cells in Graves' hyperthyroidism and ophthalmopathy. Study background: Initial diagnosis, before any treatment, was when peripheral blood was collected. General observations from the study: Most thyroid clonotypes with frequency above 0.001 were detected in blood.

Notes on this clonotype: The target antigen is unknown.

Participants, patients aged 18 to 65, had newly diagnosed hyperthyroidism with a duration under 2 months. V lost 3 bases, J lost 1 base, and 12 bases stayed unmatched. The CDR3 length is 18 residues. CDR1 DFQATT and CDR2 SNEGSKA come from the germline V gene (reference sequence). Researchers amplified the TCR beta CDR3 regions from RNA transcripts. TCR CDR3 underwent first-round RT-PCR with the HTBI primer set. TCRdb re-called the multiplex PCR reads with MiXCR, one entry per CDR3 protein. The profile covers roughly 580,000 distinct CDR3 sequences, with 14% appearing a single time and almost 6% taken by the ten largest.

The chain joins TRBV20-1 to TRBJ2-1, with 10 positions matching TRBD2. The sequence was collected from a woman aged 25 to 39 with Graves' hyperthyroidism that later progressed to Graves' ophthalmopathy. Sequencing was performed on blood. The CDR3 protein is CSASGVGLAVPSYNEQFF. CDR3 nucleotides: TGCAGTGCTAGCGGGGTAGGACTAGCGGTACCTTCCTACAATGAGCAGTTCTTC.